The 11 T cell receptor beta chains given below trace back to one sample, sequenced in a study of blood T cell repertoires in COVID-19. Profiling relied on immunoSEQ multiplex PCR, and the TCRdb table lists in-frame clones only, not all of them. The table shows tens of thousands of clones, with approximately 80% occurring only once. Sequencing was performed on peripheral blood. The receptors stem from a woman in her 70s with acute or convalescent COVID-19.

The rearrangement joins TRBV2 to TRBJ2-3, with TRBD2 matching 10 bases. V was pared by 6 bases and J by 3 bases, with 9 bases of the junction left unmatched. Germline assignment: CDR1 SNHLY and CDR2 FYNNEI. There are 16 residues in the CDR3. The CDR3 DNA reads as TGTGCCAGCAGCAGCGGGAGGGGATGGGGAACAGATACGCAGTATTTT. Amino acid sequence: CASSSGRGWGTDTQYF.

This clone was observed a few times. The chain has TRBV6-5 and TRBJ1-3; D not resolved. The CDR3 sequence is 13 residues long. Germline-derived CDR1 and CDR2 are MNHEY and SVGAGI. V shed 4 bases and J shed 2 bases, with 6 bases lying between them. The CDR3 reads CASSWGAGNTIYF. CDR3 in DNA: TGTGCCAGCAGTTGGGGAGCTGGAAACACCATATATTTT.

This clone was found once. V gene TRBV7-2 combines with J gene TRBJ2-3; D gene uncertain. Trimming took off 4 bases at V and 1 base at J, with 12 bases between the two ends. Germline CDR1 reads SGHTA; CDR2 reads FQGNSA. The CDR3 is 15 residues long. CDR3 nucleotides: TGTGCCAGCAGCTCCCAGGTGGGCGGCACAGATACGCAGTATTTT. This sequence encodes CASSSQVGGTDTQYF.

The V call is TRBV3-1 (or the pseudogene TRBV3-2), the J call TRBJ2-1, with no clear D. Germline V gene data show CDR1 as LGHDT and CDR2 as YNNKEL (reference sequence). The CDR3 spans 13 residues. V lost 4 bases and J lost 2, with 6 bases in between. CDR3 nucleotide sequence: TGTGCCAGCAGCCCCAGCGCCTACAATGAGCAGTTCTTC. Protein: CASSPSAYNEQFF.

The rearrangement uses TRBV5-5 and TRBJ2-7, with D possibly being TRBD1 (6 bases). The V end lost 4 bases, the J end lost 3 bases, and 8 bases lay between the germline ends. The CDR3 is 12 amino acids. Germline V gives CDR1 SGHKS, CDR2 YYEKEE (reference sequence). The CDR3 nucleotides are TGTGCCAGCAGCAGAGGGGGCTACGAGCAGTACTTC. Translation gives CASSRGGYEQYF.

The V gene is TRBV5-1, the J gene TRBJ2-3, with TRBD1 identical over 11 bases. V lost 7 bases and J lost 4; bases outside the gene matches: 5. This CDR3 is built from 14 residues. Looked up from germline, CDR1 is SGHRS and CDR2 is YFSETQ. The CDR3 nucleotides read TGCGCCAGCGCCGGACAGGGGGCCTCAGATACGCAGTATTTT. Its translation: CASAGQGASDTQYF.

The rearrangement uses TRBV7-8 and TRBJ2-5; a weak D match, TRBD1 (6 bases). Germline CDR1 SGHVS, CDR2 FQNEAQ. The CDR3 length is 11 residues. Trimming left V 8 bases short and J 5 bases short, with 9 bases between. CDR3 loop: CASGQSETQYF. Here the CDR3 DNA reads TGTGCCAGCGGACAGAGCGAGACCCAGTACTTC.

The sample holds a few counts of this clone. The chain employs TRBV12-2 and TRBJ1-3; TRBD1, the table's D call, lacks a check against the DNA. TRBV12-2 constitutes a pseudogene. The CDR3 runs 18 residues. In DNA, the CDR3 is TGTGCAAGTCGCACTCGCCGAACAGGTAATAAGACTGGAAACACCATATATTTT. Residues: CASRTRRTGNKTGNTIYF.

The chain combines TRBV6-1 with TRBJ1-2; no clear D. The germline V gene encodes CDR1 MNHNS and CDR2 SASEGT. The germline V and J ends were trimmed by 3 bases and 4 bases, with 12 bases remaining between them. The length of the CDR3 is 14 residues. The CDR3 reads CASSDMAGSYGYTF. The CDR3, as DNA: TGTGCCAGCAGTGACATGGCAGGCAGCTATGGCTACACCTTC.

The V and J genes are TRBV28 and TRBJ2-3, with 9 bases matching TRBD2. Germline V gives CDR1 MDHEN, CDR2 SYDVKM. The CDR3 contains 16 residues. The V and J ends lost 6 bases and 1 base, in that order; junction bases with no gene match: 8. Here the CDR3 DNA reads TGTGCCAGCAGCAGCTCGACTAGCGGCCGCACAGATACGCAGTATTTT. Protein sequence: CASSSSTSGRTDTQYF.

This chain links TRBV6-5 with TRBJ2-2; 8 bases line up with TRBD2. The ends lost 5 bases at V and 0 bases at J; junction bases unmatched: 2. The CDR3 has 15 amino acids. CDR1 and CDR2 (germline): MNHEY, SVGAGI. This chain's CDR3 is CASSSGGANTGELFF. For the CDR3, the DNA is TGTGCCAGCAGTAGCGGGGGAGCGAACACCGGGGAGCTGTTTTTT.